Below, 21 T cell receptor beta chains from the same sample are listed, as sequenced in a study of OX40 agonist ivuxolimab in advanced cancers. Repertoires were generated with immunoSEQ multiplex PCR, while TCRdb's copy carries only in-frame clones and drops some. The sample has around 95,000 clones, 90% seen once; the top ten hold 0.15% to 0.2%. This material consisted of CD4+ or CD8+ T cells sorted from blood, taken in a trial of the OX40 agonist ivuxolimab. These receptors came from an adult with an advanced solid tumor such as melanoma, head and neck, liver or kidney cancer.

The chain employs TRBV29-1 and TRBJ1-3; no clear D. CDR1 and CDR2 (germline): SQVTM, ANQGSEA. Trimming took 8 bases from V and 0 from J, leaving 11 bases between them. CDR3 size: 13 residues. The CDR3, as DNA: TGCAGCCCCAAATGGAGCTCTGGAAACACCATATATTTT. It is translated as CSPKWSSGNTIYF. The whole variable domain, filled in from reference TRBV29-1 and TRBJ1-3, reads SAVISQKPSRDICQRGTSLTIQCQVDSQVTMMFWYRQQPGQSLTLIATANQGSEATYESGFVIDKFPISRPNLTFSTLTVSNMSPEDSSIYLCSPKWSSGNTIYFGEGSWLTVV.

The V and J genes are TRBV30 and TRBJ1-1; 9 bases line up with TRBD1. CDR1 and CDR2 from the germline V gene are GTSNPN and SVGIG (reference sequence). V shed 1 base and J 5 bases; nucleotides not matched to a gene: 5. The CDR3 loop spans 14 amino acids. In nucleotides, the CDR3 is TGTGCCTGGAGTGGCGACAGGGGGAAGACTGAAGCTTTCTTT. This codes for CAWSGDRGKTEAFF.

This clone was observed a single time. The J gene is TRBJ2-2, the V gene TRBV27; 7 nucleotides align to TRBD1. Germline assignment: CDR1 MNHEY and CDR2 SMNVEV (reference sequence). The CDR3 runs to 15 residues. V lost 4 bases to trimming and J lost 5 bases; unmatched junction nucleotides: 7. CDR3 protein: CASSSRQGRTGELFF. The CDR3 coding sequence is TGTGCCAGCAGTTCCCGACAGGGCAGGACCGGGGAGCTGTTTTTT.

The chain joins TRBV27 to TRBJ2-7; 11 nucleotides align to TRBD2. Per the germline V gene, CDR1 is MNHEY and CDR2 is SMNVEV (reference sequence). The ends lost 5 bases at V and 6 bases at J; junction bases unmatched: 6. This CDR3 region has 14 residues. The CDR3, as DNA: TGTGCCAGCAGTCCCATAGCGGGAGGGCGCGAGCAGTACTTC. As protein: CASSPIAGGREQYF.

The chain employs TRBV30 and TRBJ2-4; a possible D gene is TRBD1 (6 bases). Germline assignment: CDR1 GTSNPN and CDR2 SVGIG (reference sequence). V shed 6 bases and J shed 7 bases, with 22 bases lying between them. This CDR3 has 15 amino acids. The CDR3 spells CACRGRLTGGNIQYF. The CDR3 DNA sequence: TGTGCCTGCCGGGGCCGGCTGACAGGTGGGAACATTCAGTACTTC.

The chain employs TRBV11-3 and TRBJ2-1, with D perhaps TRBD1 (5 bases). This CDR3 spans 17 amino acids. Trimming stripped 1 base from V and 0 bases from J, with 13 bases between. Germline V gene sequence: CDR1 SGHNT, CDR2 YENEEA. The CDR3 region has the DNA TGTGCCAGCAGCTTAGTTGCAGGGTTGGGCTCCTACAATGAGCAGTTCTTC. Protein: CASSLVAGLGSYNEQFF.

The chain's CDR3 is CASSLQGTSYEQYF. CDR3 sequence (DNA): TGCGCCAGCAGCCTCCAGGGCACCTCCTACGAGCAGTACTTC. V is TRBV4-1 and J is TRBJ2-7, with D perhaps matching TRBD1 (5 bases). Germline V gene data show CDR1 as MGHRA and CDR2 as YSYEKL. Trimming took off 4 bases at V and 0 bases at J, with 10 bases between the two ends. This CDR3 has 14 residues.

J is TRBJ1-2 and V is TRBV6-1, with 7 positions matching TRBD1. Germline V gives CDR1 MNHNS, CDR2 SASEGT. The CDR3 consists of 13 residues. Losses at the gene ends were 11 bases for V and 4 bases for J; bases not matched to a gene: 10. The CDR3 here is CAGRGPAIYGYTF. The DNA for the CDR3 is TGTGCCGGGAGGGGGCCCGCAATCTATGGCTACACCTTC.

This chain connects TRBV28 to TRBJ2-7; TRBD1 aligns across 8 bases. Germline assignment: CDR1 MDHEN and CDR2 SYDVKM. V lost 6 bases to trimming and J lost 2 bases; unmatched junction nucleotides: 6. This CDR3 comprises 14 residues. The DNA of the CDR3 is TGTGCCAGCAGGGTACAGGGGGTAGCCTACGAGCAGTACTTC. Translation gives CASRVQGVAYEQYF.

This clone has only one observation. The V call is TRBV6-1, the J call TRBJ2-7; 7 nucleotides agree with TRBD1. CDR3 length equals 13 residues. V shed 4 bases and J 4 bases; nucleotides not matched to a gene: 4. CDR1 and CDR2 (germline): MNHNS, SASEGT. DNA for the CDR3: TGTGCCAGCAGTGTGGGACAGCCTTACGAGCAGTACTTC. Translation gives CASSVGQPYEQYF.

In its sample, this clone was seen once. The chain couples TRBV5-1 to TRBJ1-6, with 9 bases identical to TRBD1. Germline loops: CDR1 SGHRS, CDR2 YFSETQ. The CDR3 loop spans 13 amino acids. Unmatched junction bases numbered 2, after V lost 3 bases and J lost 10 bases. CDR3 amino acids: CASSSTGGSPLHF. The CDR3 nucleotides read TGCGCCAGCAGCTCAACAGGGGGCTCACCCCTCCACTTT.

This clone showed up just a few times. The chain uses TRBV4-1 and TRBJ2-7; 8 bases are shared with TRBD1. V dropped 8 bases and J dropped 0; count of bases not matched to a gene: 6. Germline values: CDR1 MGHRA, CDR2 YSYEKL. This CDR3 is 14 amino acids long. CDR3 nucleotide sequence: TGCGCCAGCGCACACAGGGGGAGCTCCTACGAGCAGTACTTC. Translated: CASAHRGSSYEQYF.

This rearrangement joins TRBV28 to TRBJ2-1; possible D gene TRBD1, 7 bases. The CDR3 runs 13 residues. The V end lost 8 bases, the J end lost 3 bases, and 11 bases lay between the germline ends. CDR1 and CDR2 from the germline V gene are MDHEN and SYDVKM. The CDR3 spells CASWRDSYNEQFF. The CDR3 nucleotides read TGTGCCAGCTGGCGGGACAGCTACAATGAGCAGTTCTTC.

As for this clone: This specimen includes other DNA sequences encoding the same CDR3. V gene TRBV11-3 combines with J gene TRBJ2-1; D perhaps matches TRBD2 (5 bases). Germline CDR1 is SGHNT and CDR2 is YENEEA. Between the trimmed V and J ends, which lost 0 bases and 0 bases, there was a span of 6 bases. The CDR3 has 15 amino acids. The CDR3 sequence is CASSLDGSSYNEQFF. The CDR3 nucleotides read TGTGCCAGCAGCTTAGATGGGAGCTCCTACAATGAGCAGTTCTTC.

The V and J genes are TRBV28 and TRBJ1-1; 7 bases fit TRBD1. Germline V gives CDR1 MDHEN, CDR2 SYDVKM. This CDR3 contains 15 residues. V shed 5 bases and J 6 bases; nucleotides not matched to a gene: 12. As DNA, the CDR3 is TGTGCCAGCAGTATCCCAGGGGGTCAGGGGGCTGAAGCTTTCTTT. It encodes CASSIPGGQGAEAFF.

The V and J genes are TRBV29-1 and TRBJ2-1; D remains ambiguous. Germline lookup yields CDR1 SQVTM and CDR2 ANQGSEA. Between the trimmed V and J ends, which lost 5 bases and 6 bases, there was a span of 8 bases. The CDR3 has 11 amino acids. CDR3 loop: CSVSSGNEQFF. DNA of the CDR3: TGCAGCGTTTCTTCGGGCAATGAGCAGTTCTTC.

V usage is TRBV6-6 and J usage is TRBJ1-2, with 7 bases lining up with TRBD1. The V gene end was trimmed by 0 bases and the J gene end by 8 bases; junction bases not matched to a gene: 9. Germline V CDR1 and CDR2: MNHNY, SVGAGI (reference sequence). This CDR3 comprises 15 residues. CDR3: CASSYSGTDPEGYTF. CDR3 nucleotide sequence: TGTGCCAGCAGTTACTCTGGGACAGACCCTGAAGGCTACACCTTC.

The V and J genes are TRBV18 and TRBJ2-7; tentatively, D is TRBD1 (6 bases). Per the germline V gene, CDR1 is KGHSH and CDR2 is LQKENI. V lost 3 bases, J lost 1 base, and 10 bases lay in between. This CDR3 region has 14 residues. Here the CDR3 DNA reads TGTGCCAGCTCACCCCACAGGGAATCCTACGAGCAGTACTTC. The encoded protein is CASSPHRESYEQYF.

The gene calls are TRBV30 and TRBJ1-2; D uncertain. CDR1 is GTSNPN and CDR2 is SVGIG in the germline V gene (reference sequence). V was pared by 2 bases and J by 6 bases, with 10 bases between. The CDR3 loop spans 12 amino acids. The CDR3 sequence is CAWSSEPNGYTF. The CDR3 bases are TGTGCCTGGAGTTCTGAACCGAATGGCTACACCTTC.

V usage is TRBV11-2 and J usage is TRBJ2-3, with D perhaps TRBD1 (5 bases). CDR3 size: 14 residues. Trimming left V 2 bases short and J 11 bases short, with 17 bases between. Germline assignment: CDR1 SGHAT and CDR2 FQNNGV. In nucleotides, the CDR3 is TGTGCCAGCAGCTTAAAACAGGAGAAAACCCAGCAGTATTTT. Translation gives CASSLKQEKTQQYF.

This clone was observed once. V usage is TRBV6-5 and J usage is TRBJ2-5; D is undetermined. The V end lost 6 bases, the J end lost 2 bases, and 10 bases lay between the germline ends. The CDR3 is made up of 13 amino acids. The germline CDR1 and CDR2 sequences are MNHEY and SVGAGI. CDR3 sequence: CASSRRRQETQYF. CDR3 DNA: TGTGCCAGCAGCAGGCGGCGGCAAGAGACCCAGTACTTC.